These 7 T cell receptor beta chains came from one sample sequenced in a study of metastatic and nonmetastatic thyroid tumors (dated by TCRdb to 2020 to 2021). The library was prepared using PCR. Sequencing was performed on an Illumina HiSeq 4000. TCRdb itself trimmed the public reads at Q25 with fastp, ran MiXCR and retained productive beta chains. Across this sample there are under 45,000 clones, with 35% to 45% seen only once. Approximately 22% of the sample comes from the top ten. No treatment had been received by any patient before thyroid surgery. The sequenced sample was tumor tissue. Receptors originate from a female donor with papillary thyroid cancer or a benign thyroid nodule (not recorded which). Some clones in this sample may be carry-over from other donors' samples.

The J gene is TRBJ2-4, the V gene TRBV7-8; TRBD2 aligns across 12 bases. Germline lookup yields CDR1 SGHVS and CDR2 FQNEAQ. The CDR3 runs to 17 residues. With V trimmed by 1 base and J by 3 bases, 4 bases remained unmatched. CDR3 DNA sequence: TGTGCCAGCAGCTTAGGACTAGCGGGAGCGGTCAAAAACATTCAGTACTTC. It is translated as CASSLGLAGAVKNIQYF.

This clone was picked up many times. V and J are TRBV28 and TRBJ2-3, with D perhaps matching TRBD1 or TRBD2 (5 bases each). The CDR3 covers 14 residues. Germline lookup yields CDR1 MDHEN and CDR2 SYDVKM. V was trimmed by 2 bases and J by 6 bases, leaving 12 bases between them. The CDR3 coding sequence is TGTGCCAGCAGTTTAATAGGGGAGACGGATACGCAGTATTTT. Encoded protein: CASSLIGETDTQYF.

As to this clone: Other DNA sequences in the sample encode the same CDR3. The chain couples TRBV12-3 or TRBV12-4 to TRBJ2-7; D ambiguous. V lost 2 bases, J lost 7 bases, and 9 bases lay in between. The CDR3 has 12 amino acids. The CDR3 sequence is CASSLLGYEQYF. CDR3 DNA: TGTGCCAGCAGTTTATTGGGATATGAGCAGTACTTC.

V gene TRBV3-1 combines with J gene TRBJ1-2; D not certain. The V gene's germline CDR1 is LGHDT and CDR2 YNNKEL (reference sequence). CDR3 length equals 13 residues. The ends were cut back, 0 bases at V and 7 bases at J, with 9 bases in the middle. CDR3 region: CASSQESRGGYTF. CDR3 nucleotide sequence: TGTGCCAGCAGCCAAGAATCCCGGGGTGGCTACACCTTC.

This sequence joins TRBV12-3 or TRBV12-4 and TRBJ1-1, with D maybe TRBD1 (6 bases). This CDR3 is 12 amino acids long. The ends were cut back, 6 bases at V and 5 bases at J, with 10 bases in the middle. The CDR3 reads CASRKGGTEAFF. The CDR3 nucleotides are TGTGCCAGCAGAAAGGGGGGGACTGAAGCTTTCTTT.

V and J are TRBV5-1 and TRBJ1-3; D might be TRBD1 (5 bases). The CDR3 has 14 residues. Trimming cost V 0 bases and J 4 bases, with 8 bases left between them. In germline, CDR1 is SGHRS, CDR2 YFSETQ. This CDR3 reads CASSLGDGGNTIYF. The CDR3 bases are TGCGCCAGCAGCTTGGGGGACGGGGGAAACACCATATATTTT.

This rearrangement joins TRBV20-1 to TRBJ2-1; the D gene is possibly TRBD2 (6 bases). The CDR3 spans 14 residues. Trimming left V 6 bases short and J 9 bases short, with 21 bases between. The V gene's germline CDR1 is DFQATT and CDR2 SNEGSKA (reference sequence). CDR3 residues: CSALTNGSVSEQFF. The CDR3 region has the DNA TGCAGTGCGTTAACTAACGGGAGTGTCAGTGAGCAGTTCTTC.